This TCR beta chain originates from a study of blood T cell repertoires in COVID-19. At the level of the study: Sample material is recorded as cDNA or gDNA derived from T cells, B-cell-depleted T cells, or PBMCs.

Original analysis: Cell counts per sample came from amplifying reference gene primers. The method was immunoSEQ multiplex PCR; TCRdb's version includes in-frame clones alone and lacks a portion of them. V and J calls and clone size come straight from that table; D and trimming were deduced from the DNA. The data hold roughly 14,000 clones, with 82% observed a single time. This CDR3 is 14 amino acids long. The germline gives CDR1 LGHNA, CDR2 YNFKEQ. Trimming pared 0 bases from V and 1 base from J, leaving 3 bases between. The sample consisted of peripheral blood. This sequence joins TRBV4-2 and TRBJ2-2, with D uncertain. The sequence came from a man at least 80 years old with active or convalescent COVID-19. This CDR3 reads CASSQEQNTGELFF. In DNA, the CDR3 is TGTGCCAGCAGCCAAGAACAGAACACCGGGGAGCTGTTTTTT.